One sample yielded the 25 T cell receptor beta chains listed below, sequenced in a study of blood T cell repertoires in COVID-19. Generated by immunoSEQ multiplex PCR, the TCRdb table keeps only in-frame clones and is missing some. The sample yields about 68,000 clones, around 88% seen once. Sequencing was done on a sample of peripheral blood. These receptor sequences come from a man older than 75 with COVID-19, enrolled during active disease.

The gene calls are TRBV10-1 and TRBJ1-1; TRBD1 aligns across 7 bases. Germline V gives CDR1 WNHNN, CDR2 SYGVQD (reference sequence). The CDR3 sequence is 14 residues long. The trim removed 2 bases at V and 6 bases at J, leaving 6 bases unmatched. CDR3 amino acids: CASSEIRTGAEAFF. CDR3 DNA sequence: TGCGCCAGCAGTGAGATAAGGACAGGCGCTGAAGCTTTCTTT.

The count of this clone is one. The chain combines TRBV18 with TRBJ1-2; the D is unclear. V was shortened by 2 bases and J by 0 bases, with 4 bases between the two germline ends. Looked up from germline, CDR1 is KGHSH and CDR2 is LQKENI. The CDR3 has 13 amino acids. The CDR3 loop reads CASSPGANYGYTF. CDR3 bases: TGTGCCAGCTCACCAGGAGCTAACTATGGCTACACCTTC.

As DNA, the CDR3 is TGCGCCAGCAGCTTGGCGGGGGAAGACACCGGGGAGCTGTTTTTT. Its translation: CASSLAGEDTGELFF. The chain links TRBV5-1 to TRBJ2-2; weak D call: TRBD2 (6 bases). Germline V gives CDR1 SGHRS, CDR2 YFSETQ. V gave up 0 bases and J gave up 3 bases, with 9 bases separating them. This CDR3 region has 15 residues.

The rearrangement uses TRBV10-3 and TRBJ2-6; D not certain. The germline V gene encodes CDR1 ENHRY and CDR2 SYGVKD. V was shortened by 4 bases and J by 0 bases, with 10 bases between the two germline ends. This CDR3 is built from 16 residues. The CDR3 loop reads CAISAGRISGANVLTF. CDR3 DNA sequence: TGTGCCATCAGTGCAGGCAGAATCTCTGGGGCCAACGTCCTGACTTTC.

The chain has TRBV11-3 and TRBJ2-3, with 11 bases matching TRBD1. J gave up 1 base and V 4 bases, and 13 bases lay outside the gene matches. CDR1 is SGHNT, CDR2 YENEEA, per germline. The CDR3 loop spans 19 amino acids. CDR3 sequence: CASSSPGQGAISGTDTQYF. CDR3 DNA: TGTGCCAGCAGCTCGCCCGGACAGGGGGCAATTTCTGGCACAGATACGCAGTATTTT.

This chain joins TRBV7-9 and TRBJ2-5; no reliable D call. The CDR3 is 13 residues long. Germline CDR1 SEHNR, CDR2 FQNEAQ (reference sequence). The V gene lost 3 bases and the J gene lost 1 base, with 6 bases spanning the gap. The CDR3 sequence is CASSFGGQETQYF. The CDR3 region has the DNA TGTGCCAGCAGCTTCGGCGGCCAAGAGACCCAGTACTTC.

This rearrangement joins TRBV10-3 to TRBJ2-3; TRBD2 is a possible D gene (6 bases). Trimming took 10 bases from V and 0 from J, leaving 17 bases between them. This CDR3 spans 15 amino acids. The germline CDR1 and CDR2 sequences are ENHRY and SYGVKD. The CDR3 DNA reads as TGTGCCACCCGGCTCACTAGCCCCAGCACAGATACGCAGTATTTT. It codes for CATRLTSPSTDTQYF.

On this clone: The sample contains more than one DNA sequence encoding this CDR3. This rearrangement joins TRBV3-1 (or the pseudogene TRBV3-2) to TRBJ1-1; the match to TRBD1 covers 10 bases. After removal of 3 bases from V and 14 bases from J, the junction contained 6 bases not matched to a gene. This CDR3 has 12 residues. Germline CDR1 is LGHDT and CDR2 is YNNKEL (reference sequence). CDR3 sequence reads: CASSHGTGDAFF. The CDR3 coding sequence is TGTGCCAGCAGCCACGGGACAGGGGACGCCTTCTTT.

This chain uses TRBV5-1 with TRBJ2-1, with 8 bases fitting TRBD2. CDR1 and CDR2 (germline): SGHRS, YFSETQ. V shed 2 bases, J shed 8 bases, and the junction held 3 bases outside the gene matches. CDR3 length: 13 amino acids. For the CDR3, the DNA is TGCGCCAGCAGCTTTTTAGCGGGGTATGAGCAGTTCTTC. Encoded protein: CASSFLAGYEQFF.

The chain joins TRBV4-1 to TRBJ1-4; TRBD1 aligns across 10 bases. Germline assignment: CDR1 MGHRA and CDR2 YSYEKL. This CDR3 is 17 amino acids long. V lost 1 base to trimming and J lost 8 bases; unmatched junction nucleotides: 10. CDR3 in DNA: TGCGCCAGCAGCCAAGGACAGGGGGCGATCCTCGGGGAAAAACTGTTTTTT. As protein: CASSQGQGAILGEKLFF.

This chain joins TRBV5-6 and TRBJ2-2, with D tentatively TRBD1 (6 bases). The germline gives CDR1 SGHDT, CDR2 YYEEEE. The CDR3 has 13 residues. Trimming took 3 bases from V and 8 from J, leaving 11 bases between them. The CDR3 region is CASSSTRGGELFF. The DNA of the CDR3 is TGTGCCAGCAGCTCCACTAGGGGGGGGGAGCTGTTTTTT.

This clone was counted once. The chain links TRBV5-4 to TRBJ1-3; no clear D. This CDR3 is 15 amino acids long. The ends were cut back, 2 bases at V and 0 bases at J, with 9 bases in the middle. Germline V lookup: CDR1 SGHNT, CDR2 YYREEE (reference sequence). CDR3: CASSLGGDSGNTIYF. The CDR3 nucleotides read TGTGCCAGCAGCTTAGGCGGAGACTCTGGAAACACCATATATTTT.

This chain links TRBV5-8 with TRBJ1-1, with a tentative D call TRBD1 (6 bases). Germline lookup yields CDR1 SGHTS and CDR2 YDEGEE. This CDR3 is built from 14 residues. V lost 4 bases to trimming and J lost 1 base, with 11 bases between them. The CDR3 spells CASSRDRTNTEAFF. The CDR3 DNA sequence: TGTGCCAGCAGCAGAGACAGGACGAACACTGAAGCTTTCTTT. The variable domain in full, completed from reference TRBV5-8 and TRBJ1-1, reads EAGVTQSPTHLIKTRGQQATLRCSPISGHTSVYWYQQALGLGLQFLLWYDEGEERNRGNFPPRFSGRQFPNYSSELNVNALELEDSALYLCASSRDRTNTEAFFGQGTRLTVV.

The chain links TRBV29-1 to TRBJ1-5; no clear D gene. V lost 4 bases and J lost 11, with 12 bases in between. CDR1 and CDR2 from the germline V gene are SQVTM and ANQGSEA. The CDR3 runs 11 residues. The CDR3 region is CSVGSPGAQHF. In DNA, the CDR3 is TGCAGCGTTGGTAGTCCCGGGGCCCAGCATTTT.

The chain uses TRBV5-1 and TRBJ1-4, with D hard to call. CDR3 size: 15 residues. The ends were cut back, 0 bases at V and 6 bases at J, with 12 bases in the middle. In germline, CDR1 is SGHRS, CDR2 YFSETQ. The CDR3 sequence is CASSLERSGYEKLFF. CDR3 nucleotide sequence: TGCGCCAGCAGCTTGGAACGGTCAGGTTATGAAAAACTGTTTTTT.

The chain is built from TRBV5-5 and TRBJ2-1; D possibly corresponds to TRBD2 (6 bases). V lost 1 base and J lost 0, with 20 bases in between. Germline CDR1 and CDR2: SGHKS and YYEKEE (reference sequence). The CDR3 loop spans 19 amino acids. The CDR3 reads CASSLPSASPPSSYNEQFF. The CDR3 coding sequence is TGTGCCAGCAGCTTGCCTAGCGCTTCACCTCCGAGCTCCTACAATGAGCAGTTCTTC.

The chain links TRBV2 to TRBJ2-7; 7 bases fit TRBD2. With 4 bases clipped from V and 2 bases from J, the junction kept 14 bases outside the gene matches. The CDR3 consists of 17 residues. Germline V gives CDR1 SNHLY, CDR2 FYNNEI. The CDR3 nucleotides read TGTGCCAGCAGTGTCCCAAGTGGGGGGGGACTAACCTACGAGCAGTACTTC. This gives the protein CASSVPSGGGLTYEQYF.

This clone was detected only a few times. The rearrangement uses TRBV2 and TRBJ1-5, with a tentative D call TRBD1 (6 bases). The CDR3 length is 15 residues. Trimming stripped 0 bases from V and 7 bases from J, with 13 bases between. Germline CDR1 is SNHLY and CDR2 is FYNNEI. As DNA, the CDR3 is TGTGCCAGCAGTGAAGCCTCAGGGACAAGGCAGCCCCAGCATTTT. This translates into CASSEASGTRQPQHF.

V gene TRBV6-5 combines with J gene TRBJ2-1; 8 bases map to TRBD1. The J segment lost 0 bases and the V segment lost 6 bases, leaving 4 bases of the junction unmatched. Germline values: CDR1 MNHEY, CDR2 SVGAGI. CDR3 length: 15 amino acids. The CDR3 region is CASRPGQGSYNEQFF. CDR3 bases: TGTGCCAGCAGGCCCGGACAGGGCTCCTACAATGAGCAGTTCTTC.

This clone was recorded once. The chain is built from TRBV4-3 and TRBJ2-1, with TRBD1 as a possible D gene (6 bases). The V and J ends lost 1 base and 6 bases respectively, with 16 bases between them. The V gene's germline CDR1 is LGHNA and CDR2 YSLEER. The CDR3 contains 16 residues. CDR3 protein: CASSQGLGTGTNEQFF. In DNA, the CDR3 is TGCGCCAGCAGCCAAGGCCTCGGAACAGGGACCAATGAGCAGTTCTTC.

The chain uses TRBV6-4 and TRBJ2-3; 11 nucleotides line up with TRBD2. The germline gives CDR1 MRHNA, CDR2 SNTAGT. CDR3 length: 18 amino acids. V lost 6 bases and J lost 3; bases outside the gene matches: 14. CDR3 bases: TGTGCCAGCAGCCTACCTAGCGGGGGGCGGCAGCAGACAGATACGCAGTATTTT. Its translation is CASSLPSGGRQQTDTQYF.

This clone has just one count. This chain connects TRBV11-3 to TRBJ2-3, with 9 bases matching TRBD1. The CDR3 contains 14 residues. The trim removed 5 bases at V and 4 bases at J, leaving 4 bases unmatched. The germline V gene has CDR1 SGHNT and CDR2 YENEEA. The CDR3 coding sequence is TGTGCCAGCAGCCCTAGGGACAGGGCAGATACGCAGTATTTT. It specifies CASSPRDRADTQYF.

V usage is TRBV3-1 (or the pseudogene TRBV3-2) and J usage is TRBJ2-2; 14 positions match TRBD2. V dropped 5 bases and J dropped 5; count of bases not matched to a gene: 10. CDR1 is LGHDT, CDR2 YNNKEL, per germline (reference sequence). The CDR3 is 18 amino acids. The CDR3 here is CASSSPGLAGVGTGELFF. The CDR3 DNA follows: TGTGCCAGCAGCTCTCCGGGACTAGCGGGGGTAGGGACCGGGGAGCTGTTTTTT.

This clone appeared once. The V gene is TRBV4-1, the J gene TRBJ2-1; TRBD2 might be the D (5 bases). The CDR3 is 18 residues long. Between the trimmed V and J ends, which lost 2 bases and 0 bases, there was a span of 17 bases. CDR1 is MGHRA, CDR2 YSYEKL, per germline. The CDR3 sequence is CASSQKRRTYCSYNEQFF. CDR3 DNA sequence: TGCGCCAGCAGCCAAAAAAGAAGGACTTACTGCTCCTACAATGAGCAGTTCTTC.

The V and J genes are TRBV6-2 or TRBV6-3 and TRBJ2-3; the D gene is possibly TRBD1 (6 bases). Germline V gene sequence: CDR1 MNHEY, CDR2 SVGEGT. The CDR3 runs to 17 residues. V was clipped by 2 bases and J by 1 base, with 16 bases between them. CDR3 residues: CASSYRRTGWGTDTQYF. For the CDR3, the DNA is TGTGCCAGCAGTTACCGTCGAACAGGGTGGGGCACAGATACGCAGTATTTT.